This T cell receptor (beta chain) was captured by sequencing in a study of metastatic and nonmetastatic thyroid tumors. TCRdb reprocessed the PCR reads via MiXCR. There are approximately 79,000 clones in the sample; around 7.8% occur only once, and 8% to 10% lies in the top ten. Concerning this clone itself: Antigen: not known.

The CDR3 has 14 amino acids. V dropped 0 bases and J dropped 11 bases, with 12 bases sitting between them. The germline V gene encodes CDR1 SGDLS and CDR2 YYNGEE. Thyroid surgery had not been preceded by any treatment in any patient. Study conclusions and caveats: In blood and tumor, TCR beta diversity was reportedly significantly higher in malignant thyroid tumors than in benign nodules.

V gene TRBV9 combines with J gene TRBJ1-6, with D uncertain. The sample comprised blood. The source of this sequence is a female donor with papillary thyroid cancer or a benign thyroid nodule (not recorded which). Some clones in this sample may be carry-over from other donors' samples. The DNA for the CDR3 is TGTGCCAGCAGCGTAGGGTCCGCACGAACACCCCTCCACTTT. Amino acid sequence: CASSVGSARTPLHF.